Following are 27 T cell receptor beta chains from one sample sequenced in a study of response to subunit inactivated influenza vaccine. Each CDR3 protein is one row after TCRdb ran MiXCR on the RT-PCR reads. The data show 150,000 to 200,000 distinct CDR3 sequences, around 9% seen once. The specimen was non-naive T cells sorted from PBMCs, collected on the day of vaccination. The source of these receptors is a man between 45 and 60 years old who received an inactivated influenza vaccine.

In DNA, the CDR3 is TGCAGTGCTAACCAAGTAAACGCCGGGGAGCTGTTTTTT. This gives the protein CSANQVNAGELFF. The V gene is TRBV20-1, the J gene TRBJ2-2; D unclear. From germline, CDR1 is DFQATT and CDR2 SNEGSKA (reference sequence). V lost 4 bases and J lost 6, with 12 bases in between. CDR3 length: 13 residues.

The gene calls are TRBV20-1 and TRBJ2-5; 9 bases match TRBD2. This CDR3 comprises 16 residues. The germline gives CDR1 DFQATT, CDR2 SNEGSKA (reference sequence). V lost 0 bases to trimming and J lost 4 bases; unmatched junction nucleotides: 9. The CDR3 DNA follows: TGCAGTGCTAGAGATCCTCTAGCGGGGAGGATAGAGACCCAGTACTTC. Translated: CSARDPLAGRIETQYF.

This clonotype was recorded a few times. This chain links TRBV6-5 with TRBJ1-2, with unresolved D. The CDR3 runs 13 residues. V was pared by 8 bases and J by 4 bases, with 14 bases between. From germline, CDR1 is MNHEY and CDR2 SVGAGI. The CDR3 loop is CASVLGSGYGYTF. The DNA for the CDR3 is TGTGCCAGCGTTCTGGGGTCGGGCTATGGCTACACCTTC.

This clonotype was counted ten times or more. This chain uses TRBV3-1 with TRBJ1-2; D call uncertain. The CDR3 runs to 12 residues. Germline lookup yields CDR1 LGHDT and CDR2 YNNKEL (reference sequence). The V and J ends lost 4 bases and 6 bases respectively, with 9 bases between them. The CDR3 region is CASSLARDGYTF. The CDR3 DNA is TGTGCCAGCAGCCTAGCAAGGGATGGCTACACCTTC.

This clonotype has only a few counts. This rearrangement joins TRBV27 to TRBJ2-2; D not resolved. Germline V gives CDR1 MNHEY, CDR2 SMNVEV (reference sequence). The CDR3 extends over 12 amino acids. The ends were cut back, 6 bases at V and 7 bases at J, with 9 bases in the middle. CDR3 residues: CASRATVGELFF. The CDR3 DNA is TGTGCCAGCAGGGCTACTGTCGGGGAGCTGTTTTTT.

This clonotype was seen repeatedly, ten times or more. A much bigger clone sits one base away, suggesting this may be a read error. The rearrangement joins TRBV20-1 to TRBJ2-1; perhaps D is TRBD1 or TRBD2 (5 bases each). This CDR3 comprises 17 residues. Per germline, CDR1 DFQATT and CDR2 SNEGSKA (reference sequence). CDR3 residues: CCARDPSGAQNYNEQFF. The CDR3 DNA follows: TGCTGTGCTAGAGATCCATCCGGGGCGCAGAACTACAATGAGCAGTTCTTC.

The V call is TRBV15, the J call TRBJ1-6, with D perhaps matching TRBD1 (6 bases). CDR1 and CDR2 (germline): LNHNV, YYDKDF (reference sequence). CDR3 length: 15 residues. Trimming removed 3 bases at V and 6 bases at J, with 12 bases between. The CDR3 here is CATSSKQGGNSPLHF. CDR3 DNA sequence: TGTGCCACCAGCAGCAAACAGGGTGGTAATTCACCCCTCCACTTT.

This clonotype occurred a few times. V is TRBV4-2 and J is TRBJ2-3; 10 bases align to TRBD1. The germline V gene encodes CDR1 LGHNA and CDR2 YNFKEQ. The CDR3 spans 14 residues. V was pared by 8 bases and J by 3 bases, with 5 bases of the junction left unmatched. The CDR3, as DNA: TGTGCCAGCTCAGACAGGGGGCGAACAGATACGCAGTATTTT. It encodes CASSDRGRTDTQYF.

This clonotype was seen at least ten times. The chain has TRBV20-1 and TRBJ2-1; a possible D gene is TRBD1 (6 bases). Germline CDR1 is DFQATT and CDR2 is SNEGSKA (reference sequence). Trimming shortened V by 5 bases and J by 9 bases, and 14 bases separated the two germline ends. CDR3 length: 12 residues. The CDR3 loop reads CSAPRQVTEQFF. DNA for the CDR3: TGCAGTGCTCCCAGACAGGTCACTGAGCAGTTCTTC.

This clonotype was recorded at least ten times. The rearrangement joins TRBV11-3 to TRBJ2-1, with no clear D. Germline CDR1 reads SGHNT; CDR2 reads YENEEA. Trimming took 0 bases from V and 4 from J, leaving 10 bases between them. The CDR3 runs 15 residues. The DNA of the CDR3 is TGTGCCAGCAGCTTAGAATCACCTGGATACAATGAGCAGTTCTTC. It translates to CASSLESPGYNEQFF. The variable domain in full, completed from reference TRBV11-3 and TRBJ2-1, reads EAGVVQSPRYKIIEKKQPVAFWCNPISGHNTLYWYLQNLGQGPELLIRYENEEAVDDSQLPKDRFSAERLKGVDSTLKIQPAELGDSAVYLCASSLESPGYNEQFFGPGTRLTVL.

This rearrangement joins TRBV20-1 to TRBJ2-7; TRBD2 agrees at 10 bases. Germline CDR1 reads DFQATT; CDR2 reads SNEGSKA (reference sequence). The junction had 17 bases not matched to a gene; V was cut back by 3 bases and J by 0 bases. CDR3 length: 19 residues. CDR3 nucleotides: TGCAGTGCTAGTGGCCTATTTGAGCGGGAGGGCCTAAACTCCTACGAGCAGTACTTC. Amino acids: CSASGLFEREGLNSYEQYF.

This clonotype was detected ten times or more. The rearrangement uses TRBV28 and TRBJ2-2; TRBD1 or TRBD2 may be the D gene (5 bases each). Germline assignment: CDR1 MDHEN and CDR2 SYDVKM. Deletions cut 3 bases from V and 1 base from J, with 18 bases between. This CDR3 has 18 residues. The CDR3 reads CASSFHWDLTLNTGELFF. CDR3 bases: TGTGCCAGCAGTTTCCACTGGGACCTTACTTTGAACACCGGGGAGCTGTTTTTT.

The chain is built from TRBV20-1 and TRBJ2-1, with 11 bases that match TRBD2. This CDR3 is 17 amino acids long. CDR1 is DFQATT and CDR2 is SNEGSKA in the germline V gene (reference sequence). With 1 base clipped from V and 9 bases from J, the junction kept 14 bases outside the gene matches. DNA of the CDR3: TGCAGTGCTAGAGGCAAGGGACTAGCGGCCCGGGGGGGTGAGCAGTTCTTC. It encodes CSARGKGLAARGGEQFF.

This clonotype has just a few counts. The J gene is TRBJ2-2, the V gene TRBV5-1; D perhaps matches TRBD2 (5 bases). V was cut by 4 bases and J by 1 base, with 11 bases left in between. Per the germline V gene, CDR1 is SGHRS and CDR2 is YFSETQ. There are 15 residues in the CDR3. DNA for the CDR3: TGCGCCAGCAGCACCAGCGGAATGAACACCGGGGAGCTGTTTTTT. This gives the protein CASSTSGMNTGELFF.

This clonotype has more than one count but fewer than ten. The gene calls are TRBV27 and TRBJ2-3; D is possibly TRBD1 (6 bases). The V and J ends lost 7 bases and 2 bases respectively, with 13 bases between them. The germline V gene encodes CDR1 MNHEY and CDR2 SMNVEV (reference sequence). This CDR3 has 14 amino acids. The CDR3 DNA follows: TGTGCCAGCACAGCCGGACAGATCACAGATACGCAGTATTTT. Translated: CASTAGQITDTQYF.

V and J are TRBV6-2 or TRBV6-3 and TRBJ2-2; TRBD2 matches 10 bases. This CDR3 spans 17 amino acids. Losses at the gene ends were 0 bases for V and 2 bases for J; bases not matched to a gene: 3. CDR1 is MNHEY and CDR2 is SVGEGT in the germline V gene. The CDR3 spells CASSYSALAGNTGELFF. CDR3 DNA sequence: TGTGCCAGCAGTTACTCAGCACTAGCGGGAAACACCGGGGAGCTGTTTTTT.

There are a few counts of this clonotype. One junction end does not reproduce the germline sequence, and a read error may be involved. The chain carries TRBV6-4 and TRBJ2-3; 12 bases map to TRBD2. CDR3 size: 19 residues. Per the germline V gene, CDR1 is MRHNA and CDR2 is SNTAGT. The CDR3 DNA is TGTGCCAGCAGTCACTCCCCGGGGCTAGCGGGAGGGCCGACAGATACGCAGTATTTT. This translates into CASSHSPGLAGGPTDTQYF.

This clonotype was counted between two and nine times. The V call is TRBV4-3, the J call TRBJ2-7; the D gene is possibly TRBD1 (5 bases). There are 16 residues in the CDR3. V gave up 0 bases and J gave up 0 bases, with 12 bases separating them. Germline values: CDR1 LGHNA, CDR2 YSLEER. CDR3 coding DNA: TGCGCCAGCAGCCAAGATCTACAGGAGAGCTCCTACGAGCAGTACTTC. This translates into CASSQDLQESSYEQYF.

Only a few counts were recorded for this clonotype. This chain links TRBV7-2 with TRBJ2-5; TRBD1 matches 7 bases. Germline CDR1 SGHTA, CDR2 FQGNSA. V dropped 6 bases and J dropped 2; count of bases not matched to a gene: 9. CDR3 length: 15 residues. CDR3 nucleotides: TGTGCCAGCAGAAAAGGCCGCAGGGGGCAAGAGACCCAGTACTTC. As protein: CASRKGRRGQETQYF.

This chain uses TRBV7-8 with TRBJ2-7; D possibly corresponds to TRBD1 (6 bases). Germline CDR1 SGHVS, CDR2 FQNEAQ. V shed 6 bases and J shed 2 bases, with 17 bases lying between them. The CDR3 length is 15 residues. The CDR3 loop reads CASRPTRDNAYEQYF. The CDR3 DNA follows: TGTGCCAGCAGACCAACCCGGGACAACGCCTACGAGCAGTACTTC.

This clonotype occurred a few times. The CDR3 loop reads CASSGVGQELGYGYTF. In DNA, the CDR3 is TGTGCCAGCAGTGGTGTAGGACAGGAACTTGGCTATGGCTACACCTTC. V gene TRBV28 combines with J gene TRBJ1-2; 7 bases are a match to TRBD1. V was clipped by 5 bases and J by 4 bases; unmatched bases: 13. The CDR3 runs 16 residues. Germline V lookup: CDR1 MDHEN, CDR2 SYDVKM.

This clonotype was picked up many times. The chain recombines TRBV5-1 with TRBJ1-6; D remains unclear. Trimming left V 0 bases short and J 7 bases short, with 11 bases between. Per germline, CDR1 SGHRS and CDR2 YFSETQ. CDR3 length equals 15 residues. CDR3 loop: CASSLDVGSNSPLHF. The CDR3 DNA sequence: TGCGCCAGCAGCTTGGATGTTGGCAGCAATTCACCCCTCCACTTT.

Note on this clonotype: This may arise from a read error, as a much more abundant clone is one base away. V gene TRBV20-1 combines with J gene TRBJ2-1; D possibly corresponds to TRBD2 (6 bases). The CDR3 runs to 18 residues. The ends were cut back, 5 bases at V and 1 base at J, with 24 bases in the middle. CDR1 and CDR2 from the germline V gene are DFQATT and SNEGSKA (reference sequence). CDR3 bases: TGCAGTGCTTTTACCTCTAGCTGGAGGGGATCGTCCTACAATGAGCAGTTCTTC. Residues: CSAFTSSWRGSSYNEQFF.

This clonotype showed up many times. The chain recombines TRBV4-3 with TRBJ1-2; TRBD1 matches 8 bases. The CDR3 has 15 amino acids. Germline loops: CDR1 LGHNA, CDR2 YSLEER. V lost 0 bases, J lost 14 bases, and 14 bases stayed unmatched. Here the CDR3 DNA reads TGCGCCAGCAGCCAAGATCGAAGACAGGGGTATTCGCGGACCTTC. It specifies CASSQDRRQGYSRTF.

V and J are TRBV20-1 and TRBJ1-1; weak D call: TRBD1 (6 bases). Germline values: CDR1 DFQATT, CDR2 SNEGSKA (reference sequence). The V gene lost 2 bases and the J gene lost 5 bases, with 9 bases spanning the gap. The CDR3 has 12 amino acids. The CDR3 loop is CSARSGVTEAFF. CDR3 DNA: TGCAGTGCTAGATCAGGGGTTACTGAAGCTTTCTTT.

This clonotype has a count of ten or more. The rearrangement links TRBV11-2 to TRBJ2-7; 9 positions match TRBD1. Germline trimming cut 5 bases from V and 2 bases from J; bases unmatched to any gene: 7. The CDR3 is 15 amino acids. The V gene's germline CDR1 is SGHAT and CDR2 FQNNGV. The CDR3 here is CASSRRGQGTYEQYF. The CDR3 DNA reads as TGTGCCAGCAGCCGGCGTGGACAGGGGACCTACGAGCAGTACTTC.

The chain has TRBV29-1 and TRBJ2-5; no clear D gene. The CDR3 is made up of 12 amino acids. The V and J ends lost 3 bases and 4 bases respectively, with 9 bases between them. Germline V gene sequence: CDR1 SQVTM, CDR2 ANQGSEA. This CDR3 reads CSVDLVGETQYF. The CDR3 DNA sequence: TGCAGCGTTGATCTGGTTGGAGAGACCCAGTACTTC.